The clone carrying this T cell receptor (beta chain) was observed a handful of times. A read error may be the cause here, since a much bigger clone is one base away. This CDR3 comprises 14 residues. Germline CDR1 and CDR2: SGHRS and YFSETQ. The sample belongs to a study of tumor-infiltrating lymphocytes in primary liver carcinoma. Overall study: Each sample had roughly 3.5 to 7.13 million productive TCRbeta reads regardless of tissue type.

The researchers produced TCR beta cDNA from around 500 ng total RNA with a constant-region primer. Slightly modified ARM-PCR, run as three nested multiplex PCR rounds, produced the TCR beta libraries. Both of the initial two PCR rounds ran for approximately 11 cycles and employed TRBV1-TRBV30 forward primers alongside a C-beta reverse primer. TCRdb re-analysed the multiplex PCR reads in MiXCR, keeping a single row per CDR3 protein. This table has about 29,000 distinct CDR3 sequences, over 60% appearing once. The tissue used was unsorted bulk material of about 19-34 mg. RNA and DNA were co-extracted from it with the AllPrep DNA/RNA mini kit.

This TCR was sampled from a man between 35 and 55 years old with primary liver carcinoma and hepatitis B virus infection. Sequencing input: liver tumor tissue from sampling region 5. Subset here: tumor region T5, tumor centre. The rearrangement joins TRBV5-1 to TRBJ2-1; possibly TRBD1 for D (6 bases). In DNA form, the CDR3 reads TGCGCCAGCAGATTGGCACAGGGTTACAATGAGCAGTTCTTC. Its protein product is CASRLAQGYNEQFF. Full variable domain (rest looked up from reference TRBV5-1 and TRBJ2-1): KAGVTQTPRYLIKTRGQQVTLSCSPISGHRSVSWYQQTPGQGLQFLFEYFSETQRNKGNFPGRFSGRQFSNSRSEMNVSTLELGDSALYLCASRLAQGYNEQFFGPGTRLTVL.